This T cell receptor (beta chain) was identified in a study of T cells expressing NK-cell markers. No DNA is given; TCRdb re-called the 5' RACE reads and lists each CDR3 protein once. Reported are about 150,000 distinct CDR3 sequences; the ten largest clones contain 12%. The CDR3 contains 14 residues. CDR1 is SEHNR and CDR2 is FQNEAQ in the germline V gene (reference sequence). The sequencing input was blood T cells: a sorted CD56 or NKG2C T cell subset, CD4+ or CD8+ T cells, or bulk PBMC T cells (not recorded which). The chain couples TRBV7-9 to TRBJ1-5. The clonotype comes from a man in his late teens or twenties in good health. The CDR3 reads CASSLASLNQPQHF. The entire variable domain, with the rest obtained from reference TRBV7-9 and TRBJ1-5, is as follows: DTGVSQNPRHKITKRGQNVTFRCDPISEHNRLYWYRQTLGQGPEFLTYFQNEAQLEKSRLLSDRFSAERPKGSFSTLEIQRTEQGDSAMYLCASSLASLNQPQHFGDGTRLSIL.